One sample yielded the 25 T cell receptor beta chains listed below, sequenced in a study of blood T cell repertoires in COVID-19 (dated by TCRdb to 2019 to 2021). Library creation used the immunoSEQ multiplex PCR assay. What TCRdb holds here is the immuneACCESS table cut down to in-frame rearrangements. Part of the clones is not present; checked against another copy, under half of the missing clones reflect an unresolved V gene, and the others are unexplained. Present in this sample are hundreds of thousands of clones, around 85% of which were seen just once. The leading ten clones occupy around 5.8% of the sample. The sample comprised PBMCs or T cells enriched from blood (not recorded which). The origin of the receptors is a woman aged 40 to 50 who had recovered from COVID-19.

This clone appeared a single time. This chain joins TRBV7-2 and TRBJ2-3, with 11 bases matching TRBD1. This CDR3 region has 15 residues. With V trimmed by 5 bases and J by 2 bases, 3 bases remained unmatched. CDR1 is SGHTA and CDR2 is FQGNSA in the germline V gene. CDR3 loop: CASSGTGGPTDTQYF. The CDR3 DNA reads TGTGCCAGCAGCGGGACAGGGGGGCCCACAGATACGCAGTATTTT.

This rearrangement joins TRBV18 to TRBJ2-1, with 7 bases identical to TRBD1. Germline V gene data show CDR1 as KGHSH and CDR2 as LQKENI. The V gene end was trimmed by 2 bases and the J gene end by 3 bases; junction bases not matched to a gene: 4. The CDR3 length is 15 residues. The CDR3 region has the DNA TGTGCCAGCTCACCAGCAGGGGGAATCTACAATGAGCAGTTCTTC. Amino acids: CASSPAGGIYNEQFF.

The chain uses TRBV2 and TRBJ2-1, with D unresolved. Trimming cost V 6 bases and J 0 bases, with 6 bases left between them. The CDR3 totals 13 residues. In germline, CDR1 is SNHLY, CDR2 FYNNEI. The CDR3 here is CASSLSSYNEQFF. CDR3 in DNA: TGTGCCAGCAGCCTGAGCTCCTACAATGAGCAGTTCTTC.

The rearrangement joins TRBV12-3 or TRBV12-4 to TRBJ1-2; D ambiguous. Trimming cost V 3 bases and J 7 bases, with 12 bases left between them. There are 13 residues in the CDR3. CDR3 in DNA: TGTGCCAGCAGTTTGGACGGGGTGGGTGGCTACACCTTC. Encoded protein: CASSLDGVGGYTF.

The V and J genes are TRBV28 and TRBJ1-1, with TRBD1 as a possible D gene (6 bases). The CDR3 runs to 14 residues. The germline gives CDR1 MDHEN, CDR2 SYDVKM. Trimming left V 4 bases short and J 2 bases short, with 11 bases between. CDR3 nucleotide sequence: TGTGCCAGCAGTTCCGGACAGCCAAACACTGAAGCTTTCTTT. Its translation is CASSSGQPNTEAFF.

This clone was seen only once. CDR3 sequence: CASAAGELAGADEQFF. The CDR3 nucleotides read TGTGCCAGCGCAGCAGGGGAACTAGCGGGAGCAGATGAGCAGTTCTTC. The V call is TRBV28, the J call TRBJ2-1; 11 positions match TRBD2. The CDR3 runs 16 residues. The V and J ends lost 8 bases and 8 bases, in that order; junction bases with no gene match: 14. Germline V lookup: CDR1 MDHEN, CDR2 SYDVKM.

V and J are TRBV2 and TRBJ2-5; perhaps TRBD1 as D (5 bases). V shed 6 bases and J shed 3 bases, with 8 bases lying between them. Germline loops: CDR1 SNHLY, CDR2 FYNNEI. The CDR3 extends over 12 amino acids. The DNA for the CDR3 is TGTGCCAGCAGGGGCAGGGAAGAGACCCAGTACTTC. This translates into CASRGREETQYF.

The chain carries TRBV27 and TRBJ2-2; TRBD2 matches at 8 bases. Germline trimming cut 6 bases from V and 6 bases from J; bases unmatched to any gene: 18. The length of the CDR3 is 18 residues. The germline V gene encodes CDR1 MNHEY and CDR2 SMNVEV (reference sequence). CDR3 loop: CASRGLTVRLASAGELFF. The CDR3 coding sequence is TGTGCCAGCAGGGGGTTAACAGTGAGACTAGCGAGCGCCGGGGAGCTGTTTTTT.

This chain uses TRBV19 with TRBJ2-3, with a weak D call TRBD1 (5 bases). The CDR3 length is 15 residues. CDR1 and CDR2 from the germline V gene are LNHDA and SQIVND (reference sequence). Trimming took off 3 bases at V and 1 base at J, with 11 bases between the two ends. CDR3 residues: CASSIQGIGTDTQYF. CDR3 in DNA: TGTGCCAGTAGTATCCAGGGAATTGGCACAGATACGCAGTATTTT.

This chain links TRBV3-1 (or the pseudogene TRBV3-2) with TRBJ1-4; TRBD1 matches at 8 bases. Germline-derived CDR1 and CDR2 are LGHDT and YNNKEL (reference sequence). V lost 6 bases, J lost 4 bases, and 4 bases stayed unmatched. The CDR3 spans 14 residues. Here the CDR3 reads CASRPGGGNEKLFF. The CDR3 coding sequence is TGTGCCAGCAGACCAGGGGGCGGTAATGAAAAACTGTTTTTT.

The chain uses TRBV5-1 and TRBJ2-5; D perhaps matches TRBD2 (6 bases). Germline CDR1 and CDR2: SGHRS and YFSETQ. The CDR3 consists of 15 residues. The ends were cut back, 0 bases at V and 4 bases at J, with 13 bases in the middle. The CDR3 is CASSLVGQGGETQYF. DNA for the CDR3: TGCGCCAGCAGCTTGGTGGGGCAGGGAGGAGAGACCCAGTACTTC.

This chain connects TRBV2 to TRBJ2-7; D is possibly TRBD2 (5 bases). Trimming cost V 3 bases and J 4 bases, with 16 bases left between them. The CDR3 runs to 15 residues. In germline, CDR1 is SNHLY, CDR2 FYNNEI. This CDR3 reads CASSDERGSGYEQYF. CDR3 nucleotides: TGTGCCAGCAGTGATGAGCGAGGGAGTGGGTACGAGCAGTACTTC.

The chain employs TRBV28 and TRBJ2-5; possibly TRBD2 for D (6 bases). Per the germline V gene, CDR1 is MDHEN and CDR2 is SYDVKM. The CDR3 is 13 amino acids. Trimming stripped 5 bases from V and 5 bases from J, with 12 bases between. The CDR3 reads CASSPDGGETQYF. In nucleotides, the CDR3 is TGTGCCAGCAGTCCGGATGGGGGGGAGACCCAGTACTTC.

This chain connects TRBV7-8 to TRBJ2-2; 10 nucleotides agree with TRBD2. CDR3 size: 16 residues. Germline values: CDR1 SGHVS, CDR2 FQNEAQ. The junction had 7 bases not matched to a gene; V was cut back by 5 bases and J by 4 bases. DNA for the CDR3: TGTGCCAGCAGCCCCACTAGCGGGACTAGCACCGGGGAGCTGTTTTTT. Its protein product is CASSPTSGTSTGELFF.

V is TRBV5-4 and J is TRBJ2-1, with a possible D match to TRBD1 (8 bases). Trimming removed 2 bases from V and 10 bases from J, with 13 bases in between. The germline V gene encodes CDR1 SGHNT and CDR2 YYREEE (reference sequence). The CDR3 contains 13 residues. CDR3: CASSLQGGNEQFF. CDR3 coding DNA: TGTGCCAGCAGCTTACAGGGGGGGAACGAGCAGTTCTTC. Together with reference TRBV5-4 and TRBJ2-1, the CDR3 gives the full variable domain: ETGVTQSPTHLIKTRGQQVTLRCSSQSGHNTVSWYQQALGQGPQFIFQYYREEENGRGNFPPRFSGLQFPNYSSELNVNALELDDSALYLCASSLQGGNEQFFGPGTRLTVL.

This clone was detected once. The V call is TRBV28, the J call TRBJ1-2; a weak D match, TRBD1 (5 bases). This CDR3 comprises 17 residues. The ends were cut back, 2 bases at V and 2 bases at J, with 18 bases in the middle. The germline gives CDR1 MDHEN, CDR2 SYDVKM. The CDR3 DNA follows: TGTGCCAGCAGTTTAACCGCACAGGACGGACCAAACTATGGCTACACCTTC. Translation: CASSLTAQDGPNYGYTF.

The gene calls are TRBV7-9 and TRBJ2-3, with a weak D call TRBD1 (6 bases). Germline lookup yields CDR1 SEHNR and CDR2 FQNEAQ (reference sequence). The CDR3 sequence is 14 residues long. The V gene lost 3 bases and the J gene lost 5 bases, with 12 bases spanning the gap. This CDR3 reads CASSFTVGGDTQYF. Here the CDR3 DNA reads TGTGCCAGCAGCTTCACGGTAGGGGGAGATACGCAGTATTTT.

This chain links TRBV6-5 with TRBJ2-7; D is possibly TRBD1 (6 bases). Germline loops: CDR1 MNHEY, CDR2 SVGAGI. The CDR3 has 13 amino acids. V was pared by 9 bases and J by 4 bases, with 16 bases between. CDR3 in amino acids: CARAQGMGYEQYF. CDR3 sequence (DNA): TGTGCCAGAGCCCAGGGGATGGGATACGAGCAGTACTTC.

Details on this clone: A read error may account for a junction end that differs from germline. The rearrangement joins TRBV7-2 to TRBJ2-7; 11 bases are shared with TRBD2. The germline V gene encodes CDR1 SGHTA and CDR2 FQGNSA. This CDR3 contains 14 residues. The CDR3 spells CASSLAWMTSGVIF. The CDR3 DNA sequence: TGTGCCAGCAGCTTAGCGTGGATGACTAGCGGGGTCATCTTC.

The chain joins TRBV6-6 to TRBJ2-2; tentatively, D is TRBD1 (6 bases). The CDR3 is 14 amino acids. Deletions cut 6 bases from V and 2 bases from J, with 10 bases between. Germline CDR1 and CDR2: MNHNY and SVGAGI (reference sequence). CDR3 amino acids: CASRTTGNTGELFF. CDR3 nucleotides: TGTGCCAGCAGAACGACAGGAAACACCGGGGAGCTGTTTTTT.

This chain links TRBV18 with TRBJ2-1, with D perhaps TRBD1 (7 bases). V was trimmed by 2 bases and J by 4 bases, leaving 15 bases between them. From germline, CDR1 is KGHSH and CDR2 LQKENI. The CDR3 spans 16 residues. The CDR3 loop reads CASSPVQGGVYNEQFF. In DNA form, the CDR3 reads TGTGCCAGCTCACCAGTTCAGGGGGGAGTATACAATGAGCAGTTCTTC.

This clone was picked up one time. The chain couples TRBV7-3 to TRBJ2-5, with TRBD1 identical over 11 bases. The CDR3 loop spans 16 amino acids. With V trimmed by 5 bases and J by 4 bases, 9 bases remained unmatched. CDR1 is SGHTA, CDR2 FQGTGA, per germline. CDR3 nucleotides: TGTGCCAGCAGCAACCGGACAGGGGGCGCAGGAGAGACCCAGTACTTC. Its translation: CASSNRTGGAGETQYF.

The genes are TRBV3-1 (or the pseudogene TRBV3-2) and TRBJ2-2; TRBD1 is a possible D gene (6 bases). The CDR3 runs 15 residues. Trimming cost V 4 bases and J 3 bases, with 12 bases left between them. Germline V gives CDR1 LGHDT, CDR2 YNNKEL (reference sequence). Written as DNA, the CDR3 is TGTGCCAGCAGCCGAGGGCAGGGGTACACCGGGGAGCTGTTTTTT. Its protein is CASSRGQGYTGELFF.

This chain connects TRBV28 to TRBJ1-1, with D unresolved. CDR1 and CDR2 (germline): MDHEN, SYDVKM. The CDR3 has 12 residues. Trimming took 5 bases from V and 0 from J, leaving 4 bases between them. The DNA for the CDR3 is TGTGCCAGCAGTGAGATGAACACTGAAGCTTTCTTT. The encoded protein is CASSEMNTEAFF. Using reference TRBV28 and TRBJ1-1 for the parts outside the CDR3, the full variable domain is DVKVTQSSRYLVKRTGEKVFLECVQDMDHENMFWYRQDPGLGLRLIYFSYDVKMKEKGDIPEGYSVSREKKERFSLILESASTNQTSMYLCASSEMNTEAFFGQGTRLTVV.

The V call is TRBV27, the J call TRBJ2-5; D possibly corresponds to TRBD1 (6 bases). There are 15 residues in the CDR3. Germline assignment: CDR1 MNHEY and CDR2 SMNVEV (reference sequence). Deletions cut 2 bases from V and 4 bases from J, with 14 bases between. CDR3 residues: CASSLQQGRGETQYF. The DNA of the CDR3 is TGTGCCAGCAGTTTACAACAGGGTCGGGGAGAGACCCAGTACTTC.